This T cell receptor (beta chain) comes out of a study of blood T cell repertoires in COVID-19 (dated by TCRdb to between 2020 and 2021). At the level of the whole study: Collaborator samples came from the United States, Italy and Spain and covered acute and convalescent phases of COVID-19. The repertoires were released in a freely available public database meant as a resource for research on the immune response to SARS-CoV-2. The samples were drawn from the first 160 participants of the ongoing ImmuneRACE study and from about 1,200 subjects provided by 6 global collaborators. The material from the prospective study consisted of cDNA or gDNA derived from T cells, B-cell-depleted T cells, or PBMCs. Sample metadata almost always included a de-identified subject ID, COVID-19 status, age in years and sex. The dataset comprised deeply sampled blood TCRbeta repertoires from subjects exposed to, actively infected with, or recovered from COVID-19. Where HLA class I and class II types were available, the types were taken from metadata supplied by the sample provider, not from assay-based typing. General findings and caveats noted by the study authors: The quantity of clinical and demographic metadata differed by source and by participant and was supplied without curation.

Inclusive of the bounding cysteine and phenylalanine, the CDR3 is 13 residues long. Kept here is only the CDR3 DNA, which spans 39 bases and is read in frame from base 1. The junction shows trimming of 7 bases on V and 11 bases on J, plus 20 bases between the germline ends. Enrolling through a virtual design, the prospective study's participants ranged in age from about 18 to 89 years and lived across more than 20 United States geographic areas. To assign participants to cohorts, the prospective study relied on clinical history that participants themselves reported in a screening survey and a study questionnaire. ImmuneRACE Cohort 3 recovered participants were defined by two consecutive negative NP/OP PCR tests, healthcare professional clearance, or symptom resolution. In the prospective study, whole blood, serum and a nasopharyngeal or oropharyngeal swab were collected from each participant by mobile phlebotomists. Additional blood draws and questionnaires over an approximately two-month period could optionally be provided by prospective study participants. Before DNA extraction, blood samples from the prospective study were shipped at room temperature or frozen.

TCRbeta CDR3 regions were amplified from genomic DNA using the immunoSEQ Assay, a bias-controlled multiplex PCR. Per the original workflow: The number of nucleated cells in each sample was estimated from the amplification of reference gene primers within the assay. To quantify the absolute abundance of each unique TCRbeta CDR3 rearrangement, sequence reads were collapsed and filtered. For each sample, productive Simpson clonality was calculated by taking the square root of Simpson's diversity index across productive rearrangements. This is the immuneACCESS table as TCRdb keeps it, with only in-frame sequences that have V and J called. A part of the clones is gone; compared with another copy, unresolved V genes explain less than half, and the rest is unexplained. V, J and clone size are taken as reported in that table, and D and trimming were inferred from the DNA itself. This sample has 490,000 or so clones in its table, and around nine tenths of those were observed once. The ten top clones hold around 7.9% of the sample.

Comment on this clone: Its specific antigen is unknown. No per-base quality is available; no much larger clone lies one base away.

The V gene is TRBV23-1 and the J gene is TRBJ1-1; D gene: possibly TRBD1, on 6 matching bases. TRBV23-1 is an ORF, with its function uncertain. The specimen sequenced was PBMCs or T cells enriched from blood (not recorded which). This receptor was identified in an older woman who had recovered from COVID-19. The bases read TGCGCCAGCATCCACGTGCAGGGGCTAGGTGCTTTCTTT. Translated, it gives CASIHVQGLGAFF.